This TCR beta chain was retrieved from a study of neurological immune-mediated disorders. Each CDR3 protein gets one entry after TCRdb re-called the 5' RACE reads with MiXCR. The table lists roughly 48,000 distinct CDR3 sequences, approximately 11% of them singletons. Sample time point: longitudinal time-point 3. This clonotype was seen repeatedly, ten times or more. Per the germline V gene, CDR1 is SGHTA and CDR2 is FQGNSA. This CDR3 comprises 16 residues. The junction had 7 bases not matched to a gene; V was cut back by 2 bases and J by 6 bases. The rearrangement links TRBV7-2 to TRBJ2-2; 9 bases align to TRBD1. This TCR derives from a male donor with HTLV-1-associated myelopathy (HAM/TSP). The sample taken for sequencing was PBMCs. The chain's CDR3 is CASSLPPGTGSGELFF. CDR3 nucleotides: TGTGCCAGCAGCTTACCCCCTGGGACAGGGTCCGGGGAGCTGTTTTTT. Combining the CDR3 with reference TRBV7-2 and TRBJ2-2 gives the whole variable domain GAGVSQSPSNKVTEKGKDVELRCDPISGHTALYWYRQSLGQGLEFLIYFQGNSAPDKSGLPSDRFSAERTGGSVSTLTIQRTQQEDSAVYLCASSLPPGTGSGELFFGEGSRLTVL.